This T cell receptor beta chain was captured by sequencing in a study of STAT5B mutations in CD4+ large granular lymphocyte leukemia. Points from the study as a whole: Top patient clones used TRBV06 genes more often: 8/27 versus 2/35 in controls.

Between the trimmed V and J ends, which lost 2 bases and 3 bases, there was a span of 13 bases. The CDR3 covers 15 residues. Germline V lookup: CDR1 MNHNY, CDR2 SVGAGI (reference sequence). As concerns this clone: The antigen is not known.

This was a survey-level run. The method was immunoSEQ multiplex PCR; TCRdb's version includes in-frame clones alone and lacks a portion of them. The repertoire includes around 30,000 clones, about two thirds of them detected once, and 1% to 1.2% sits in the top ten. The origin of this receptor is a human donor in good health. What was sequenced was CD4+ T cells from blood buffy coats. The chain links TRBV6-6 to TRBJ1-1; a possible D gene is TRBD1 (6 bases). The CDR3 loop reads CASSYPSQGYTEAFF. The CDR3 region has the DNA TGTGCCAGCAGTTACCCCTCTCAGGGGTACACTGAAGCTTTCTTT.